Presented here are 18 T cell receptor beta chains from one specimen sequenced in a study of spatial heterogeneity in lung cancer (dated 2019 in TCRdb). General study outcomes and caveats: The tumor nonsynonymous mutation count correlated with the number of expanded alpha and beta TCRs within the tumor.

The sample's time point label, in plain terms: sample taken at primary tumor resection. Their recognized antigens are unknown. Library method: 5' RACE. The listed sequencing device is NextSeq 500. TCRdb reprocessing: public reads trimmed at Q25 with fastp, clones called with MiXCR, in-frame beta chains kept. Identical CDR3 proteins give one entry, which carries the most common genes and DNA. Counted in this sample were about 13,000 distinct CDR3 sequences; 3.2% of them appeared once. Of the sample, 15% to 20% falls within the top ten clones. This sample comprised lung tumor tissue, obtained at surgery. The receptors come from a male donor with early-stage non-small cell lung cancer.

This clonotype was seen many times. The CDR3 sequence is CASVSREGWYEQYF. The DNA for the CDR3 is TGTGCCAGCGTGAGCCGGGAGGGGTGGTACGAGCAGTACTTC. The chain is built from TRBV28 and TRBJ2-7; 8 bases match TRBD2. V was clipped by 8 bases and J by 4 bases; unmatched bases: 10. CDR1 is MDHEN, CDR2 SYDVKM, per germline. This CDR3 spans 14 amino acids.

This clonotype was seen ten or more times. V usage is TRBV7-8 and J usage is TRBJ2-7; 8 nucleotides align to TRBD1. CDR1 is SGHVS, CDR2 FQNEAQ, per germline. This CDR3 contains 15 residues. V was pared by 5 bases and J by 3 bases, with 9 bases of the junction left unmatched. In DNA form, the CDR3 reads TGTGCCAGCAGCCCGTGGACAGGGTCCCTCTACGAGCAGTACTTC. Translation gives CASSPWTGSLYEQYF.

There are a few counts of this clonotype. The gene calls are TRBV5-6 and TRBJ2-2; D may correspond to TRBD1 or TRBD2 (6 bases each). Germline loops: CDR1 SGHDT, CDR2 YYEEEE. The CDR3 covers 14 residues. The V end was cut by 3 bases, the J end by 7 bases, with 13 bases between. The DNA for the CDR3 is TGTGCCAGCAGCTGGGGGGCCCAGGACGGGGAGCTGTTTTTT. This sequence encodes CASSWGAQDGELFF.

This clonotype was detected ten times or more. The chain is built from TRBV4-3 and TRBJ2-2, with 10 bases aligning to TRBD2. V was clipped by 4 bases and J by 3 bases; unmatched bases: 14. Germline assignment: CDR1 LGHNA and CDR2 YSLEER. This CDR3 is 19 amino acids long. The CDR3 protein is CASSLEPYSGGGDTGELFF. The CDR3 bases are TGCGCCAGCAGCCTGGAACCCTACAGCGGGGGGGGAGACACCGGGGAGCTGTTTTTT.

This clonotype was picked up many times. The chain recombines TRBV23-1 with TRBJ2-4, with 7 bases that match TRBD1. TRBV23-1 is classed as an ORF, of uncertain function. V lost 10 bases, J lost 0 bases, and 15 bases stayed unmatched. There are 17 residues in the CDR3. As DNA, the CDR3 is TGCGCCACCCCATCTCCACAGGGGACGATAGCCAAAAACATTCAGTACTTC. It encodes CATPSPQGTIAKNIQYF.

This clonotype was detected ten times or more. V and J are TRBV5-8 and TRBJ2-3; D remains ambiguous. Per the germline V gene, CDR1 is SGHTS and CDR2 is YDEGEE. This CDR3 contains 15 residues. Trimming cost V 0 bases and J 2 bases, with 10 bases left between them. The CDR3: CASSLEGGYTDTQYF. In DNA form, the CDR3 reads TGTGCCAGCAGCTTGGAAGGCGGATACACAGATACGCAGTATTTT.

Many counts were recorded for this clonotype. The V call is TRBV7-2, the J call TRBJ2-3; tentatively, D is TRBD1 or TRBD2 (5 bases each). Trimming stripped 3 bases from V and 4 bases from J, with 8 bases between. This CDR3 is built from 13 residues. From germline, CDR1 is SGHTA and CDR2 FQGNSA. The CDR3 bases are TGTGCCAGCAGCTTCCGGGGCGCAGATACGCAGTATTTT. Translation: CASSFRGADTQYF.

V usage is TRBV29-1 and J usage is TRBJ2-7, with 11 bases matching TRBD2. The CDR3 runs to 24 residues. In germline, CDR1 is SQVTM, CDR2 ANQGSEA. Germline trimming cut 6 bases from V and 5 bases from J; bases unmatched to any gene: 39. As DNA, the CDR3 is TGCAGCGTCTGGGGCAAAAGTCTCCGGCCCGGGACTAGCGGATCCCAGACACCGCGAAACGAGCAGTACTTC. This gives the protein CSVWGKSLRPGTSGSQTPRNEQYF.

At least ten counts were recorded for this clonotype. This rearrangement joins TRBV28 to TRBJ1-5; tentatively, D is TRBD1 (5 bases). The V end was cut by 6 bases, the J end by 6 bases, with 15 bases between. CDR3 length: 14 amino acids. CDR1 is MDHEN, CDR2 SYDVKM, per germline. The CDR3 here is CASRRSGVAQPQHF. CDR3 bases: TGTGCCAGCAGGAGGTCGGGGGTTGCTCAGCCCCAGCATTTT.

This clonotype was detected ten times or more. The chain couples TRBV12-3 or TRBV12-4 to TRBJ1-5, with no clear D. V lost 0 bases to trimming and J lost 7 bases, with 7 bases between them. The CDR3 is 13 residues long. CDR3: CASSLAQGQPQHF. The CDR3 nucleotides are TGTGCCAGCAGTTTAGCACAAGGCCAGCCCCAGCATTTT.

This clonotype was seen many times. J is TRBJ2-1 and V is TRBV11-2; D is unresolved. The CDR3 contains 13 residues. Trimming took off 5 bases at V and 6 bases at J, with 11 bases between the two ends. Germline CDR1 and CDR2: SGHAT and FQNNGV. The CDR3 DNA reads TGTGCCAGCAGCCAACGTTACCCCAATGAGCAGTTCTTC. Its translation: CASSQRYPNEQFF. Together with reference TRBV11-2 and TRBJ2-1, the CDR3 gives the full variable domain: EAGVAQSPRYKIIEKRQSVAFWCNPISGHATLYWYQQILGQGPKLLIQFQNNGVVDDSQLPKDRFSAERLKGVDSTLKIQPAKLEDSAVYLCASSQRYPNEQFFGPGTRLTVL.

This clonotype showed up many times. The rearrangement links TRBV4-1 to TRBJ2-1; 11 positions agree with TRBD2. This CDR3 region has 22 residues. Germline-derived CDR1 and CDR2 are MGHRA and YSYEKL. Trimming took 3 bases from V and 8 from J; bases not matched to a gene: 27. The CDR3 loop reads CASSHLLRGLFSGGASVDEQFF. The DNA of the CDR3 is TGCGCCAGCAGCCATCTGCTCAGAGGCCTCTTTAGCGGGGGGGCAAGCGTCGATGAGCAGTTCTTC.

This clonotype was counted a few times. The chain joins TRBV30 to TRBJ2-1, with TRBD1 matching 8 bases. Germline V gene lookup returns CDR1 GTSNPN and CDR2 SVGIG (reference sequence). V lost 7 bases, J lost 4 bases, and 6 bases stayed unmatched. The CDR3 contains 13 residues. DNA of the CDR3: TGTGCCTTGGCCAGGGGGCGATACAATGAGCAGTTCTTC. Translation gives CALARGRYNEQFF.

This clonotype is medium-sized within its sample. The chain is built from TRBV29-1 and TRBJ2-1; no reliable D call. This CDR3 spans 13 amino acids. CDR1 and CDR2 (germline): SQVTM, ANQGSEA. Trimming took 3 bases from V and 6 from J, leaving 12 bases between them. The CDR3 is CSVDAHSSNEQFF. CDR3 sequence (DNA): TGCAGCGTTGACGCCCACAGTTCCAATGAGCAGTTCTTC.

This clonotype qualifies as medium-sized (0.01 to 0.1%). The V and J genes are TRBV5-4 and TRBJ2-3; D is unresolved. The V end lost 4 bases, the J end lost 4 bases, and 10 bases lay between the germline ends. There are 13 residues in the CDR3. Germline V lookup: CDR1 SGHNT, CDR2 YYREEE (reference sequence). CDR3 residues: CASSPWAADTQYF. CDR3 nucleotides: TGTGCCAGCAGCCCGTGGGCGGCAGATACGCAGTATTTT.

The table lists this clonotype with many counts. The chain recombines TRBV7-8 with TRBJ2-2, with a tentative D call TRBD2 (7 bases). CDR1 and CDR2 from the germline V gene are SGHVS and FQNEAQ. V lost 1 base to trimming and J lost 5 bases, with 14 bases between them. The CDR3 has 16 amino acids. This chain's CDR3 is CASSLVGGGRTGELFF. The CDR3 DNA sequence: TGTGCCAGCAGCTTAGTAGGCGGGGGCCGGACCGGGGAGCTGTTTTTT.

This clonotype was seen only a few times. This chain uses TRBV30 with TRBJ2-1; 11 bases map to TRBD2. Germline CDR1 GTSNPN, CDR2 SVGIG (reference sequence). CDR3 length: 16 residues. J was trimmed by 2 bases and V by 4 bases; bases with no gene match: 7. The DNA of the CDR3 is TGTGCCTGGATTGGGGGACTAGCGGAACCCTACAATGAGCAGTTCTTC. This gives the protein CAWIGGLAEPYNEQFF.

This clonotype was found many times. This chain's CDR3 is CASSTPSRDRGGLAFF. In DNA form, the CDR3 reads TGTGCCAGCAGTACCCCTTCCCGGGACAGGGGAGGACTGGCTTTCTTT. V gene TRBV6-5 combines with J gene TRBJ1-1, with 10 nucleotides matching TRBD1. After removal of 5 bases from V and 11 bases from J, the junction contained 17 bases not matched to a gene. Germline CDR1 MNHEY, CDR2 SVGAGI. The CDR3 runs to 16 residues.